These T cell receptor beta chains were read from a single sample in a study of post-analysis software for immune sequencing data. TCRdb re-derived calls from the PCR reads in MiXCR, one entry per CDR3 protein. This sample has hundreds of thousands of distinct CDR3 sequences; approximately 59% occur once, and the top ten carry about 10%. The specimen was blood. The source of these receptors is a girl aged 2-10 years with multiple sclerosis. The CDR3 runs from the conserved cysteine through the conserved F or W. The D gene is left open where the match is weak. Not all rows give a size; the values are once, few, many and, for expanded clones, a class.

CDR3nt: TGTGCCAGCAGCTTGCAGGCACTAGCGGGAGGGTACGCCTACAATGAGCAGTTCTTC
CDR3aa: CASSLQALAGGYAYNEQFF
j_gene: TRBJ2-1
d_gene: TRBD2
abundance: NA
v_gene: TRBV5-5

CDR3nt: TGTGCCAGCAGCGCTCAAGAGGGACTAGCGGGGGGAGGGGCCAAAAACATTCAGTACTTC
CDR3aa: CASSAQEGLAGGGAKNIQYF
j_gene: TRBJ2-4
d_gene: TRBD2
abundance: NA
v_gene: TRBV9

CDR3nt: TGCGCCAGCAGCCACGTATCGCAGGAGGGGAAGCGGGAGCCCGAGCAGTACTTC
CDR3aa: CASSHVSQEGKREPEQYF
j_gene: TRBJ2-7
d_gene: TRBD2
abundance: NA
v_gene: TRBV4-1

CDR3nt: TGTGCCACCACGTTTGACAGCAATCAGCCCCAGCATTTT
CDR3aa: CATTFDSNQPQHF
j_gene: TRBJ1-5
d_gene: NA
abundance: NA
v_gene: TRBV18

CDR3nt: TGCGCCAGCAGCCAGGACAGGCCACGGGGCTACACCTTC
CDR3aa: CASSQDRPRGYTF
j_gene: TRBJ1-2
d_gene: TRBD1
abundance: NA
v_gene: TRBV5-1

CDR3nt: TGCGCCAGCAGCCAAGATCATGGGAGAAATACGCAGTATTTT
CDR3aa: CASSQDHGRNTQYF
j_gene: TRBJ2-3
d_gene: NA
abundance: NA
v_gene: TRBV4-3

CDR3nt: TGTGCCAGCAGTTCCCTACCCCTAGCGGGGGGGGGAAATGAGCAGTTCTTC
CDR3aa: CASSSLPLAGGGNEQFF
j_gene: TRBJ2-1
d_gene: TRBD2
abundance: NA
v_gene: TRBV27

CDR3nt: TGCAGCGGTGAGGGTAGCTCCTACAATGAGCAGTTCTTC
CDR3aa: CSGEGSSYNEQFF
j_gene: TRBJ2-1
d_gene: NA
abundance: NA
v_gene: TRBV29-1

CDR3nt: TGCAGTGCTAGACTAGCGGGAGCCTCCTACAATGAGCAGTACTTC
CDR3aa: CSARLAGASYNEQYF
j_gene: TRBJ2-7
d_gene: TRBD2
abundance: NA
v_gene: TRBV20-1

CDR3nt: TGCAGCGTTAGAGGGGGCGCAGAGACCCAGTACTTC
CDR3aa: CSVRGGAETQYF
j_gene: TRBJ2-5
d_gene: TRBD1
abundance: NA
v_gene: TRBV29-1

CDR3nt: TGTGCCAGCAGCTTAGGGCCCCACAGGAACACTGAAGCTTTCTTT
CDR3aa: CASSLGPHRNTEAFF
j_gene: TRBJ1-1
d_gene: NA
abundance: few
v_gene: TRBV7-2

CDR3nt: TGTGCCAACAGTTACGGCCCTAACTATGGCTACACCTTC
CDR3aa: CANSYGPNYGYTF
j_gene: TRBJ1-2
d_gene: NA
abundance: NA
v_gene: TRBV6-2/TRBV6-3

CDR3nt: TGCAGTGCTAGAGTCTCACAAGAGACCCAGTACTTC
CDR3aa: CSARVSQETQYF
j_gene: TRBJ2-5
d_gene: NA
abundance: NA
v_gene: TRBV20-1

CDR3nt: TGTGCCAGCGACGGGGGACAGCCTACCTACGAGCAGTACTTC
CDR3aa: CASDGGQPTYEQYF
j_gene: TRBJ2-7
d_gene: NA
abundance: once
v_gene: TRBV2

CDR3nt: TGCAGTGCTAGAGATCACAAATCGGCTTTCCCCTACGAGCAGTACTTC
CDR3aa: CSARDHKSAFPYEQYF
j_gene: TRBJ2-7
d_gene: NA
abundance: NA
v_gene: TRBV20-1

CDR3nt: TGCAGTGCCGAGGGGTCTAGCGGGAGCACAGATACGCAGTATTTT
CDR3aa: CSAEGSSGSTDTQYF
j_gene: TRBJ2-3
d_gene: TRBD2
abundance: few
v_gene: TRBV20-1

CDR3nt: TGTGCCACCAGTGATGTCCAGGACAGGGGAGGCAATGAGCAGTACTTC
CDR3aa: CATSDVQDRGGNEQYF
j_gene: TRBJ2-7
d_gene: TRBD1
abundance: NA
v_gene: TRBV24-1

CDR3nt: TGCGCCAGCAGCTTAGGGGGAGTCACTGAAGCTTTCTTT
CDR3aa: CASSLGGVTEAFF
j_gene: TRBJ1-1
d_gene: NA
abundance: many
v_gene: TRBV5-1

CDR3nt: TGTGCCAGCAGCCCGGACGGGAGAGGGAACACTGATACGCAGTATTTT
CDR3aa: CASSPDGRGNTDTQYF
j_gene: TRBJ2-3
d_gene: NA
abundance: NA
v_gene: TRBV7-2

CDR3nt: TGCAGTGCTAGGCGGGCGGAAGTCCCCTATGGCTACACCTTC
CDR3aa: CSARRAEVPYGYTF
j_gene: TRBJ1-2
d_gene: NA
abundance: NA
v_gene: TRBV20-1